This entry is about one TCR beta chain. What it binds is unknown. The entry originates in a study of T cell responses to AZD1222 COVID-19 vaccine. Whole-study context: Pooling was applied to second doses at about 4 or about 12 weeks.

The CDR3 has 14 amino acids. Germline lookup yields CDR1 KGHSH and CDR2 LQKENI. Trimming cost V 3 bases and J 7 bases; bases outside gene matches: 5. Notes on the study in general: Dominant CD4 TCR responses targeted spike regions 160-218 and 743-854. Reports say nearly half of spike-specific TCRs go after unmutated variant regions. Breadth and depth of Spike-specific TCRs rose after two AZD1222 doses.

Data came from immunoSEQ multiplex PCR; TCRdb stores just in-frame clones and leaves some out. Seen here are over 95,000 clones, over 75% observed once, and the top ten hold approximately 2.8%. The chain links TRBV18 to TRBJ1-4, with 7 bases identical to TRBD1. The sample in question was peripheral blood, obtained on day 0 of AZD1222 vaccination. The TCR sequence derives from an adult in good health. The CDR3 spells CASSPQGVGEKLFF. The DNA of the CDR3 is TGTGCCAGCTCACCTCAGGGGGTGGGTGAAAAACTGTTTTTT.